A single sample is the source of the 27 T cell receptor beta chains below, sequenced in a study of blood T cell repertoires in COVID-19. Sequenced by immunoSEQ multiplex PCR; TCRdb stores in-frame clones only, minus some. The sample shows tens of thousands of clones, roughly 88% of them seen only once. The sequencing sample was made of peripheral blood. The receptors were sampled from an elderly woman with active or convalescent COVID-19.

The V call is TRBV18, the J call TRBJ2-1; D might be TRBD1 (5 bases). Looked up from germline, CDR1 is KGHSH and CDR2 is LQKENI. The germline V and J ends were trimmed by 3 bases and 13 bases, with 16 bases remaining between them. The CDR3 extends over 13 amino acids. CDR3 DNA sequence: TGTGCCAGCTCACCCAGGGCGGACCTTGATCAGTTCTTC. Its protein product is CASSPRADLDQFF.

The CDR3 reads CASSQVREQGSAGYTF. The CDR3 bases are TGCGCCAGCAGCCAAGTGAGGGAACAGGGTTCGGCGGGCTACACCTTC. The V and J genes are TRBV4-1 and TRBJ1-2, with a weak D call TRBD1 (6 bases). Germline V gene data show CDR1 as MGHRA and CDR2 as YSYEKL. V lost 1 base, J lost 8 bases, and 20 bases lay in between. CDR3 length: 16 amino acids.

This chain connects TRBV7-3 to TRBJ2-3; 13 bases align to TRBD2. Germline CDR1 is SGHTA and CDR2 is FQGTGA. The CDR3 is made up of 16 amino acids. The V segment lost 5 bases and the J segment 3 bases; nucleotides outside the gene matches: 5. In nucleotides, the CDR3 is TGTGCCAGCAGCCCCGCGGGACTAGCGGGGACAGATACGCAGTATTTT. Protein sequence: CASSPAGLAGTDTQYF.

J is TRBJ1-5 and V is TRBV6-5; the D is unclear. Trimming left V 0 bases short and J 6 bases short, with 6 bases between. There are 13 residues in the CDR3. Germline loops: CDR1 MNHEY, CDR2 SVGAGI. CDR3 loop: CASSYSGSQPQHF. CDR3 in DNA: TGTGCCAGCAGTTACTCAGGGAGTCAGCCCCAGCATTTT.

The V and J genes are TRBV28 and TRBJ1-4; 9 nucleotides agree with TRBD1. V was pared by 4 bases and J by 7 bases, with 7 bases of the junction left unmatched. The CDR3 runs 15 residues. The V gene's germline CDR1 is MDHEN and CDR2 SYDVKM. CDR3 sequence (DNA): TGTGCCAGCAGTTCCTCCGGGACAGGGCGTGAAAAACTGTTTTTT. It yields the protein CASSSSGTGREKLFF.

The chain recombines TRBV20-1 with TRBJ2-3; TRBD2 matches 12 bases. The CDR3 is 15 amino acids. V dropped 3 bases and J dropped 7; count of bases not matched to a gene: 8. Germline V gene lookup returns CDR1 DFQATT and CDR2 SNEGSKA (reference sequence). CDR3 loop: CSASDTSGGQNTQYF. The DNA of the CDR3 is TGCAGTGCTAGTGATACTAGCGGGGGGCAAAATACGCAGTATTTT.

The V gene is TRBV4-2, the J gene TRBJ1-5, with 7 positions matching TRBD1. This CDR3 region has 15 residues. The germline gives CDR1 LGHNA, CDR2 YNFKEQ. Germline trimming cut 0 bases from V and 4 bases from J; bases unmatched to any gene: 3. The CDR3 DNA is TGTGCCAGCAGCCAAGAACGACAGGGTAATCAGCCCCAGCATTTT. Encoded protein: CASSQERQGNQPQHF.

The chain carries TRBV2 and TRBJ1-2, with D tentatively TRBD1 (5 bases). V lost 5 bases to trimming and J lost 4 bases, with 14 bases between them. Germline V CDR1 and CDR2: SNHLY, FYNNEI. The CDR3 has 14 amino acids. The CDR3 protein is CASSSNQGVYGYTF. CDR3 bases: TGTGCCAGCAGTTCCAACCAGGGTGTCTATGGCTACACCTTC. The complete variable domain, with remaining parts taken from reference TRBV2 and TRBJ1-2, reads EPEVTQTPSHQVTQMGQEVILRCVPISNHLYFYWYRQILGQKVEFLVSFYNNEISEKSEIFDDQFSVERPDGSNFTLKIRSTKLEDSAMYFCASSSNQGVYGYTFGSGTRLTVV.

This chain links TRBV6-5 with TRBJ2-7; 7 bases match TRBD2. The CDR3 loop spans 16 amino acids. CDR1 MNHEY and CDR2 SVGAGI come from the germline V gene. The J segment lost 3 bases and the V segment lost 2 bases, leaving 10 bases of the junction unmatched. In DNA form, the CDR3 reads TGTGCCAGCAGTTACCGGGCGGGGAGGGGCCACTACGAGCAGTACTTC. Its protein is CASSYRAGRGHYEQYF.

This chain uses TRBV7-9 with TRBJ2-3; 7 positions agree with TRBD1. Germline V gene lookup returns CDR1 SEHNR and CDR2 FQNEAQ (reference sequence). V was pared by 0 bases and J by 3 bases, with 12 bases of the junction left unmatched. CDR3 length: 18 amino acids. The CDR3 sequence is CASSLAPGGSPATDTQYF. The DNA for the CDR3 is TGTGCCAGCAGCTTAGCGCCAGGGGGTTCCCCTGCGACAGATACGCAGTATTTT.

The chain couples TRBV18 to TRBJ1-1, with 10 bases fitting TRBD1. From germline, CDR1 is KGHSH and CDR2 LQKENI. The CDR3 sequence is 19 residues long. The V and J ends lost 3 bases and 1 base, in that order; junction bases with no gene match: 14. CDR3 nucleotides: TGTGCCAGCTCACCCCAAATTCTCAGGACAGGGGGAGAGAACACTGAAGCTTTCTTT. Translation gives CASSPQILRTGGENTEAFF.

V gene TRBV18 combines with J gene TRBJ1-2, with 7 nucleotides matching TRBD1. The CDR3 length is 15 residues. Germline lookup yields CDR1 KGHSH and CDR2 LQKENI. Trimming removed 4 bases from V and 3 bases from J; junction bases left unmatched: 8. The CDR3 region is CASSLLETGDYGYTF. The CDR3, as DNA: TGTGCCAGCTCACTATTGGAAACAGGGGACTATGGCTACACCTTC.

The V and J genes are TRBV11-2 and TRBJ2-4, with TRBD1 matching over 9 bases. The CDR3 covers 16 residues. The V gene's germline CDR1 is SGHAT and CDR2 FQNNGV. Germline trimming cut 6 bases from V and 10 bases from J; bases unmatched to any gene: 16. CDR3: CASRKDIGTGSSIQYF. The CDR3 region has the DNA TGTGCCAGCAGGAAGGATATCGGGACAGGGTCCTCTATTCAGTACTTC.

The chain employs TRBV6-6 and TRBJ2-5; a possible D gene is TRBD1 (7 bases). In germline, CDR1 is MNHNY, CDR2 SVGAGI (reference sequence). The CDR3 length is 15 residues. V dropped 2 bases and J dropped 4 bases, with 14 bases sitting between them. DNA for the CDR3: TGTGCCAGCAGTTACGCACAGGGGACTGGAGAGACCCAGTACTTC. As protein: CASSYAQGTGETQYF.

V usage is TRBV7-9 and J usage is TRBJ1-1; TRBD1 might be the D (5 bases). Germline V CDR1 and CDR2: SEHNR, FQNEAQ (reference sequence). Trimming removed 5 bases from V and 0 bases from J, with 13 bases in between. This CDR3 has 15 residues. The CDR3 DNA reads TGTGCCAGCAGCCCCAGTGGGGGGATGAACACTGAAGCTTTCTTT. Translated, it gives CASSPSGGMNTEAFF.

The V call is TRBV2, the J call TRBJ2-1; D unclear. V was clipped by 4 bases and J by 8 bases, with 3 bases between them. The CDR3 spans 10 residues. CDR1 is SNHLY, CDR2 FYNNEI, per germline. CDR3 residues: CASSAYEQFF. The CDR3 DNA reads TGTGCCAGCAGTGCCTATGAGCAGTTCTTC.

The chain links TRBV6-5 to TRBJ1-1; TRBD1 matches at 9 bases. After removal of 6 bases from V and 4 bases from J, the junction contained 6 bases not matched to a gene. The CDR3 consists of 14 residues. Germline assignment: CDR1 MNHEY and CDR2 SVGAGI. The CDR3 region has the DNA TGTGCCAGCAGGCGGACAGGGGTTTCCACTGAAGCTTTCTTT. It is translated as CASRRTGVSTEAFF.

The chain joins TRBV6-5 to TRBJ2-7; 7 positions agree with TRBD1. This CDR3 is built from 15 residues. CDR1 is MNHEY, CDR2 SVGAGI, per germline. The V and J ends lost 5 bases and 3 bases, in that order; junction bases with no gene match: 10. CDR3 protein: CASSPQVTGIYEQYF. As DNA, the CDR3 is TGTGCCAGCAGTCCGCAGGTGACAGGGATCTACGAGCAGTACTTC.

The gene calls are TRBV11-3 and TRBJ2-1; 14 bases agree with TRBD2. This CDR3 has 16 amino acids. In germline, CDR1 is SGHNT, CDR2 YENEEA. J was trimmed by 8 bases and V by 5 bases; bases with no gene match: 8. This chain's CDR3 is CASSTGTSGSFDEQFF. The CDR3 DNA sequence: TGTGCCAGCAGCACCGGGACTAGCGGGAGTTTCGATGAGCAGTTCTTC.

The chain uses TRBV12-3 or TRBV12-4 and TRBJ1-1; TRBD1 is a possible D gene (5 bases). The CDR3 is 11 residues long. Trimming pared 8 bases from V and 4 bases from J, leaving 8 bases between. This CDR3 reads CASRGFTEAFF. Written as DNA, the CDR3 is TGTGCCAGCCGGGGGTTCACTGAAGCTTTCTTT.

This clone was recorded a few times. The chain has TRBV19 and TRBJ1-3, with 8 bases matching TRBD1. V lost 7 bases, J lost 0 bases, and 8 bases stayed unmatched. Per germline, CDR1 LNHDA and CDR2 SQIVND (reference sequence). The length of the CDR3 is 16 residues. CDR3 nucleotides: TGTGCCAGTACCGCCGGGACAGGCATCTCTGGAAACACCATATATTTT. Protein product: CASTAGTGISGNTIYF.

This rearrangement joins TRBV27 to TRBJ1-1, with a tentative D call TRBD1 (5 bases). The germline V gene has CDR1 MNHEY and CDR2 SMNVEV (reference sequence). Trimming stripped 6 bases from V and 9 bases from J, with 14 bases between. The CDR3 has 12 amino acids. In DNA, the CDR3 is TGTGCCAGCAGCCACCTCCAGGGCAAAGCTTTCTTT. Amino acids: CASSHLQGKAFF.

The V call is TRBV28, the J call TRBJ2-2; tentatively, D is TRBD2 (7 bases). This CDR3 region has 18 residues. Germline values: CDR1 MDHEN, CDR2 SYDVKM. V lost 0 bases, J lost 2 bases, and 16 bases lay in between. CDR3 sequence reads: CASSLWGGLEINTGELFF. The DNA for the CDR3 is TGTGCCAGCAGTTTATGGGGGGGGCTGGAAATTAACACCGGGGAGCTGTTTTTT.

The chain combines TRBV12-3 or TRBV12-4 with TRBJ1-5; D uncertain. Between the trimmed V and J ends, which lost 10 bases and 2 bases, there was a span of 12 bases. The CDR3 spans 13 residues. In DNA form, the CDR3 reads TGTGCCACCGGGGAGTACGGCAATCAGCCCCAGCATTTT. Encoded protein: CATGEYGNQPQHF.

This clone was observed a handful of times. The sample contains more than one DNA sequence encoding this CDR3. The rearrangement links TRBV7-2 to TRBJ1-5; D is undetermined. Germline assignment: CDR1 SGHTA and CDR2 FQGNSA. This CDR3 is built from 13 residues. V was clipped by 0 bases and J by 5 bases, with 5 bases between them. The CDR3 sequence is CASSLARDQPQHF. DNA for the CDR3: TGTGCCAGCAGCTTAGCGAGAGATCAGCCCCAGCATTTT.

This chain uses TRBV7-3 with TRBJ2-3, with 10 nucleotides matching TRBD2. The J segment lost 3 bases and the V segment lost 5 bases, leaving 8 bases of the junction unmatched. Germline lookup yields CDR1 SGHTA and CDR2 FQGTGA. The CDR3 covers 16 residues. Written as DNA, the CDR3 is TGTGCCAGCAGCCAGGGGATTAGCGGGGGGACAGATACGCAGTATTTT. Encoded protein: CASSQGISGGTDTQYF.

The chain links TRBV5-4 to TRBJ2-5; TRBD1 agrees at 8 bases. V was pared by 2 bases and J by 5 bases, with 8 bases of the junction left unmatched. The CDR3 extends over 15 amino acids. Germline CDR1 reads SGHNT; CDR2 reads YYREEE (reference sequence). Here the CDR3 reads CASSFPQGAGETQYF. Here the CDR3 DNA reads TGTGCCAGCAGCTTCCCGCAGGGGGCTGGCGAGACCCAGTACTTC.